A selection of T cell receptor beta chains follows, all from one sample in a study of blood T cells in healthy people across ages. MiXCR was run by TCRdb on the 5' RACE reads, yielding one entry per CDR3 protein. Of approximately 810,000 distinct CDR3 sequences listed, 29% are singletons. Sequenced input: blood. The receptors here all came from an elderly woman in good health. CDR3s include the opening cysteine and the closing phenylalanine or tryptophan. D genes are given only for firm matches. Clone size is stated in some rows and not others, as once, few, many or a class when expanded.

>NA|TRBJ2-5|NA|TRBV6-1
CASILSAASETQYF
TGTGCCAGCATTTTGTCTGCAGCGTCAGAGACCCAGTACTTC
>many|TRBJ2-1|NA|TRBV24-1
CATSDPARNEQFF
TGTGCCACCAGTGACCCCGCGCGCAATGAGCAGTTCTTC
>many|TRBJ2-3|TRBD1|TRBV29-1
CSVRQGRGADTQYF
TGCAGCGTTAGACAGGGGCGTGGCGCAGATACGCAGTATTTT
>many|TRBJ2-1|TRBD2|TRBV3-1
CASSQGGGVNEQFF
TGTGCCAGCAGCCAAGGCGGGGGGGTCAATGAGCAGTTCTTC
>NA|TRBJ1-1|NA|TRBV18
CASYPAGPLTEAFF
TGTGCCAGCTACCCGGCAGGACCACTCACTGAAGCTTTCTTT
>NA|TRBJ1-5|NA|TRBV2
CASSAWDFQRSNQPQHF
TGTGCCAGCAGTGCATGGGACTTTCAGAGGAGCAATCAGCCCCAGCATTTT
>NA|TRBJ2-3|TRBD1|TRBV6-1
CASNTGALDTQYF
TGTGCCAGCAACACAGGGGCCCTAGATACGCAGTATTTT
>many|TRBJ2-7|TRBD2|TRBV7-2
CASSPTSGTSYEQYF
TGTGCCAGCAGTCCGACTAGCGGGACATCCTACGAGCAGTACTTC
>NA|TRBJ2-2|TRBD2|TRBV20-1
CSARAGLAGGPTNTGELFF
TGCAGTGCTAGAGCGGGACTAGCGGGGGGGCCCACGAACACCGGGGAGCTGTTTTTT
>many|TRBJ2-1|TRBD2|TRBV11-3
CASSPGRVGEQFF
TGTGCCAGCAGCCCCGGGAGGGTAGGTGAGCAGTTCTTC
>NA|TRBJ1-6|TRBD1|TRBV7-9
CASSLAAGARDRVSPLHF
TGTGCCAGCAGCTTAGCAGCGGGTGCCCGGGACAGGGTGTCACCCCTCCACTTT
>many|TRBJ2-3|NA|TRBV5-5
CASSLLWDSTDTQYF
TGTGCCAGCAGCTTGCTCTGGGATAGCACAGATACGCAGTATTTT
>many|TRBJ2-1|NA|TRBV6-2/TRBV6-3
CASSFFIGGEQFF
TGTGCCAGCAGTTTCTTTATCGGTGGTGAGCAGTTCTTC
>NA|TRBJ2-2|TRBD2|TRBV6-2/TRBV6-3
CASSYPSGALNTGELFF
TGTGCCAGCAGTTATCCTAGCGGGGCCCTGAACACCGGGGAGCTGTTTTTT
>NA|TRBJ2-3|NA|TRBV7-2
CASSQDSGGSREYF
TGTGCCAGCAGCCAAGACAGCGGAGGGTCTAGGGAGTATTTT
>many|TRBJ2-3|NA|TRBV5-1
CASSLSFDTQYF
TGCGCCAGCAGCTTGTCCTTCGATACGCAGTATTTT
>many|TRBJ2-5|NA|TRBV20-1
CSAVDLAGIETQYF
TGCAGTGCTGTGGACCTCGCGGGGATAGAGACCCAGTACTTC
>NA|TRBJ2-1|NA|TRBV5-1
CASSLLGSGNEQFF
TGCGCCAGCAGCTTGTTGGGCTCGGGGAATGAGCAGTTCTTC
>NA|TRBJ2-7|TRBD2|TRBV20-1
CSARDPLAGASYEQYF
TGCAGTGCTAGAGATCCCCTAGCGGGAGCGTCCTACGAGCAGTACTTC
>NA|TRBJ1-5|NA|TRBV6-2/TRBV6-3
CTSSYLQSRVGSNQPQHF
TGTACCAGCAGTTACCTCCAAAGCAGGGTTGGGAGCAATCAGCCCCAGCATTTT
>many|TRBJ2-7|NA|TRBV12-3/TRBV12-4
CASTRAGYEQYF
TGTGCCAGCACTCGGGCGGGGTACGAGCAGTACTTC
>many|TRBJ2-7|NA|TRBV11-2
CASSFALGSYEQYF
TGTGCCAGCAGCTTTGCTCTGGGTTCCTACGAGCAGTACTTC
>many|TRBJ2-7|NA|TRBV12-3/TRBV12-4
CASSVGAQSYEQYF
TGTGCCAGCAGTGTGGGAGCGCAATCCTACGAGCAGTACTTC
>few|TRBJ1-1|TRBD1|TRBV18
CASTRDSEAFF
TGTGCCAGCACCCGGGACAGTGAAGCTTTCTTT
>NA|TRBJ2-1|TRBD2|TRBV11-3
CASSPRTSGGIIPYNEQFF
TGTGCCAGCAGCCCCCGGACTAGCGGGGGGATTATACCTTACAATGAGCAGTTCTTC
>NA|TRBJ1-4|NA|TRBV12-3/TRBV12-4
CASVDDNEKLFF
TGTGCCAGCGTGGATGATAATGAAAAACTGTTTTTT
>NA|TRBJ2-2|NA|TRBV2
CASKVQGATGELFF
TGTGCCAGCAAGGTTCAGGGCGCCACCGGGGAGCTGTTTTTT
>many|TRBJ1-6|NA|TRBV7-2
CASSLVRGLNSPLHF
TGTGCCAGCAGCTTAGTAAGGGGCCTAAATTCACCCCTCCACTTT
>NA|TRBJ1-1|NA|TRBV7-2
CASSFNGELRAFF
TGTGCCAGCAGCTTCAACGGGGAGTTGAGAGCTTTCTTT